What follows are 18 T cell receptor beta chains derived from one specimen sequenced in a study of shared clonotypes between healthy human individuals. The repertoire was sequenced with immunoSEQ multiplex PCR; TCRdb's copy has only in-frame clones and lacks some. This sample has roughly 700,000 clones, with approximately 74% found just once. The sample taken for sequencing was memory CD4+ T cells sorted from blood. The subset: CD45RA-negative fraction. These TCRs come from a woman in her 30s in good health.

The rearrangement uses TRBV5-1 and TRBJ2-3; D is unresolved. V was trimmed by 1 base and J by 0 bases, leaving 9 bases between them. The CDR3 length is 15 residues. Per the germline V gene, CDR1 is SGHRS and CDR2 is YFSETQ. This CDR3 is CASSLPRHSTDTQYF. CDR3 DNA: TGCGCCAGCAGCTTGCCCAGACATAGCACAGATACGCAGTATTTT.

Regarding this clone: Because the CDR3's place on the DNA is in doubt, the DNA is left out and the CDR3 is given as listed by TCRdb. The genes are TRBV28 and TRBJ2-2; TRBD1 is taken as the D call from the table, unchecked against the DNA. CDR1 is MDHEN and CDR2 is SYDVKM in the germline V gene. The CDR3 length is 15 residues, termini included. The CDR3 reads CASSSGQGITGELFF.

In nucleotides, the CDR3 is TGCGCCAGCAGCTTTGGACAGAGGGAAGAAAAACTGTTTTTT. Protein product: CASSFGQREEKLFF. The chain employs TRBV5-1 and TRBJ1-4; TRBD1 is a possible D gene (6 bases). V lost 2 bases and J 8 bases, leaving 13 bases between the germline ends. In germline, CDR1 is SGHRS, CDR2 YFSETQ. The CDR3 runs to 14 residues. Full variable domain (outside the CDR3, taken from reference TRBV5-1 and TRBJ1-4): KAGVTQTPRYLIKTRGQQVTLSCSPISGHRSVSWYQQTPGQGLQFLFEYFSETQRNKGNFPGRFSGRQFSNSRSEMNVSTLELGDSALYLCASSFGQREEKLFFGSGTQLSVL.

This clone occurred a few times. The J gene is TRBJ2-5, the V gene TRBV5-1; TRBD2 matches 7 bases. The CDR3 covers 14 residues. CDR1 is SGHRS and CDR2 is YFSETQ in the germline V gene. V shed 1 base and J 3 bases; nucleotides not matched to a gene: 3. CDR3: CASSLTSVKETQYF. CDR3 coding DNA: TGCGCCAGCAGCTTGACTAGCGTAAAAGAGACCCAGTACTTC.

The genes are TRBV6-6 and TRBJ2-2; D is possibly TRBD2 (6 bases). The CDR3 totals 12 residues. Germline lookup yields CDR1 MNHNY and CDR2 SVGAGI (reference sequence). V lost 11 bases and J 6 bases, leaving 13 bases between the germline ends. In DNA, the CDR3 is TGTGCCGGGGGGACCGACTCCGGGGAGCTGTTTTTT. Translating it yields CAGGTDSGELFF.

The chain uses TRBV19 and TRBJ2-3; TRBD1 is a possible D gene (5 bases). The CDR3 consists of 14 residues. Germline assignment: CDR1 LNHDA and CDR2 SQIVND (reference sequence). The V end was cut by 6 bases, the J end by 0 bases, with 10 bases between. The CDR3 reads CASRRTTSTDTQYF. The CDR3 nucleotides are TGTGCCAGTAGGAGGACAACTAGCACAGATACGCAGTATTTT.

V is TRBV4-1 and J is TRBJ2-1; perhaps TRBD1 as D (5 bases). Deletions cut 3 bases from V and 10 bases from J, with 22 bases between. Germline CDR1 and CDR2: MGHRA and YSYEKL. CDR3 size: 16 residues. This chain's CDR3 is CASSQIDLISKGEQFF. In DNA, the CDR3 is TGCGCCAGCAGCCAGATAGATTTGATTTCGAAGGGGGAGCAGTTCTTC.

The chain has TRBV10-1 and TRBJ1-2; 7 nucleotides agree with TRBD1. CDR1 and CDR2 from the germline V gene are WNHNN and SYGVQD (reference sequence). The CDR3 consists of 14 residues. The V and J ends lost 2 bases and 8 bases, in that order; junction bases with no gene match: 8. The CDR3 protein is CASSERRDSSGYTF. CDR3 in DNA: TGCGCCAGCAGTGAGCGTCGGGACAGCAGCGGCTACACCTTC.

The chain recombines TRBV5-1 with TRBJ1-4; TRBD1 is a possible D gene (6 bases). V lost 4 bases, J lost 3 bases, and 31 bases lay in between. Germline-derived CDR1 and CDR2 are SGHRS and YFSETQ. This CDR3 is built from 21 residues. The CDR3 DNA sequence: TGCGCCAGCAGCGAACCAGGGGATTTGGGCCGCGTTACCCCCCCTAATGAAAAACTGTTTTTT. Translated: CASSEPGDLGRVTPPNEKLFF.

The chain links TRBV2 to TRBJ2-7; tentative D call: TRBD1 (6 bases). This CDR3 has 16 amino acids. Trimming cost V 4 bases and J 5 bases, with 21 bases left between them. Germline V gene lookup returns CDR1 SNHLY and CDR2 FYNNEI. In nucleotides, the CDR3 is TGTGCCAGCAGTGCTATCGACAGGTTTCAAGGCAACGAGCAGTACTTC. It specifies CASSAIDRFQGNEQYF.

The chain has TRBV5-1 and TRBJ2-6, with 9 bases that match TRBD1. J gave up 0 bases and V 0 bases, and 10 bases lay outside the gene matches. The CDR3 spans 20 residues. Germline V CDR1 and CDR2: SGHRS, YFSETQ. This CDR3 is CASSLGWGQGRISGANVLTF. The CDR3 bases are TGCGCCAGCAGCTTGGGTTGGGGACAGGGACGAATCTCTGGGGCCAACGTCCTGACTTTC.

For the CDR3, the DNA is TGTGCCAGCTCAGACAGGGGAGGCTATGGCTACACCTTC. It encodes CASSDRGGYGYTF. V is TRBV18 and J is TRBJ1-2; 8 nucleotides line up with TRBD1. The CDR3 consists of 13 residues. Germline-derived CDR1 and CDR2 are KGHSH and LQKENI. V gave up 5 bases and J gave up 4 bases; unmatched junction bases: 3.

The chain combines TRBV10-3 with TRBJ2-3; D is unresolved. The CDR3 has 15 residues. Deletions cut 10 bases from V and 0 bases from J, with 17 bases between. Germline V CDR1 and CDR2: ENHRY, SYGVKD. CDR3 nucleotides: TGTGCCACCTCCCCCGTCGCGACTAGCACAGATACGCAGTATTTT. Protein product: CATSPVATSTDTQYF.

The chain recombines TRBV7-2 with TRBJ2-7; 7 nucleotides match TRBD1. Germline CDR1 and CDR2: SGHTA and FQGNSA. This CDR3 spans 15 amino acids. The ends lost 4 bases at V and 6 bases at J; junction bases unmatched: 12. The CDR3 DNA follows: TGTGCCAGCAGCTCGAGGGGGCCGGGAAGGGTCGAGCAGTACTTC. As protein: CASSSRGPGRVEQYF.

The CDR3 bases are TGCGCCAGCAGCTTGGCCAGAGCCTCTGGGGCCAACGTCCTGACTTTC. The encoded protein is CASSLARASGANVLTF. This rearrangement joins TRBV5-1 to TRBJ2-6; D is ambiguous. The CDR3 has 16 residues. V lost 0 bases to trimming and J lost 0 bases, with 7 bases between them. Germline V gene data show CDR1 as SGHRS and CDR2 as YFSETQ.

This clone was recorded only once. The J gene is TRBJ1-2, the V gene TRBV5-1, with a possible D match to TRBD1 (6 bases). This CDR3 region has 15 residues. CDR1 is SGHRS, CDR2 YFSETQ, per germline. V shed 5 bases and J shed 0 bases, with 14 bases lying between them. The CDR3 spells CASSAQGTPNYGYTF. CDR3 DNA sequence: TGCGCCAGCAGTGCTCAGGGGACCCCTAACTATGGCTACACCTTC.

CDR3 coding DNA: TGTGCCAGCTCACCGCCAGGGGGGAGAGACACTGAAGCTTTCTTT. Its protein is CASSPPGGRDTEAFF. The chain uses TRBV18 and TRBJ1-1; TRBD1 matches 7 bases. Germline assignment: CDR1 KGHSH and CDR2 LQKENI. The CDR3 consists of 15 residues. V shed 3 bases and J 3 bases; nucleotides not matched to a gene: 7. The variable domain in full, with the rest retrieved from reference TRBV18 and TRBJ1-1, is NAGVMQNPRHLVRRRGQEARLRCSPMKGHSHVYWYRQLPEEGLKFMVYLQKENIIDESGMPKERFSAEFPKEGPSILRIQQVVRGDSAAYFCASSPPGGRDTEAFFGQGTRLTVV.

The rearrangement links TRBV2 to TRBJ2-5, with 10 positions matching TRBD2. The CDR3 totals 13 residues. Germline CDR1 reads SNHLY; CDR2 reads FYNNEI. Trimming took 8 bases from V and 14 from J; bases not matched to a gene: 14. CDR3 region: CASGDPKAGGAYF. CDR3 coding DNA: TGTGCCAGCGGGGACCCAAAAGCGGGAGGGGCTTACTTC. Drawing the rest from reference TRBV2 and TRBJ2-5, the complete variable domain is EPEVTQTPSHQVTQMGQEVILRCVPISNHLYFYWYRQILGQKVEFLVSFYNNEISEKSEIFDDQFSVERPDGSNFTLKIRSTKLEDSAMYFCASGDPKAGGAYFGPGTRLLVL.